This TCR beta chain was captured in a study of cytomegalovirus exposure and HLA in healthy donors. Broader study findings: Cytomegalovirus association was listed for around 170 TCR beta chains.

This clone was counted once. Its antigen is as yet unknown. PCR used 60 Vbeta primers and 13 Jbeta primers. TCRdb's copy holds only in-frame clones and misses some; the assay was immunoSEQ multiplex PCR. The sample carries 160,000 or so clones, 84% recorded once. The length of the CDR3 is 17 residues. The germline V and J ends were trimmed by 2 bases and 4 bases, with 20 bases remaining between them. Germline CDR1 and CDR2: MDHEN and SYDVKM. The source is a man aged 18 to 29 in good health and CMV-seronegative. The chain uses TRBV28 and TRBJ1-1; D might be TRBD1 (6 bases). The specimen sequenced was PBMCs. This chain's CDR3 is CASSLTGGGEGGTEAFF. In nucleotides, the CDR3 is TGTGCCAGCAGTTTAACGGGGGGCGGCGAGGGGGGCACTGAAGCTTTCTTT.